The TCR beta chain described here comes from a study of shared clonotypes between healthy human individuals. Study-level results: Sharing of clonotypes among donors was expected to vary with sequencing depth. Naive subsets tended to show greater estimated richness than memory subsets. Generation of non-shared clonotypes was less probable than generation of clonotypes shared by all four donors.

The method was immunoSEQ multiplex PCR; TCRdb's version includes in-frame clones alone and lacks a portion of them. The sample gives about 610,000 clones, 96% of which show up once; 0.095% to 0.13% is in the top ten. Details on this clone: Its target is unknown.

This CDR3 contains 18 residues. V gave up 1 base and J gave up 2 bases; unmatched junction bases: 12. CDR1 and CDR2 (germline): SGHVS, FNYEAQ. CD8 cells regarded as naive lacked CD45RO, were positively chosen for CCR7, and omitted terminally differentiated effector memory CD45RA+ cells. Healthy and HIV-negative, the adult donors had no recent acute infections or vaccinations. Sequenced sample: naive CD8+ T cells sorted from blood. The chain couples TRBV7-6 to TRBJ2-7, with 9 bases matching TRBD2. This TCR was recovered from a young woman in good health. CDR3 in DNA: TGTGCCAGCAGCTTAGTGGTAGCGGGAGACTCCCGGGCCTACGAGCAGTACTTC. Amino acids: CASSLVVAGDSRAYEQYF.